Each of the 17 T cell receptor beta chains below was sequenced from the same sample in a study of PD-1 blockade in mismatch repair-deficient tumors. Data came from immunoSEQ multiplex PCR; TCRdb stores just in-frame clones and leaves some out. Of approximately 100,000 clones listed, about four fifths are singletons. The source was peripheral blood, collected 35 to 37 weeks after starting pembrolizumab. The receptors originated from an adult with mismatch repair-deficient cancer.

This clone was seen only once. V usage is TRBV27 and J usage is TRBJ1-3; 8 bases agree with TRBD1. Trimming at V came to 6 bases and at J to 4 bases, leaving 8 bases not matched to a gene. The CDR3 consists of 15 residues. Germline CDR1 is MNHEY and CDR2 is SMNVEV (reference sequence). CDR3 sequence reads: CASRSGTGSGNTIYF. The CDR3, as DNA: TGTGCCAGCAGATCAGGGACAGGCTCCGGAAACACCATATATTTT.

J is TRBJ2-5 and V is TRBV28, with 9 positions matching TRBD2. CDR3 length equals 15 residues. Trimming at V came to 2 bases and at J to 5 bases, leaving 6 bases not matched to a gene. CDR1 and CDR2 from the germline V gene are MDHEN and SYDVKM. This CDR3 is CASSLASSGMETQYF. CDR3 DNA sequence: TGTGCCAGCAGTTTAGCTTCTAGCGGGATGGAGACCCAGTACTTC.

This clone came up once. The CDR3, as DNA: TGTGCCAGCAGCGCAACTAGCGGGGGAGCCTATGAGCAGTTCTTC. It yields the protein CASSATSGGAYEQFF. V is TRBV11-2 and J is TRBJ2-1; 11 nucleotides match TRBD2. The CDR3 is 15 residues long. Germline loops: CDR1 SGHAT, CDR2 FQNNGV. V was pared by 5 bases and J by 8 bases, with 8 bases of the junction left unmatched. The variable domain in full, completed from reference TRBV11-2 and TRBJ2-1, reads EAGVAQSPRYKIIEKRQSVAFWCNPISGHATLYWYQQILGQGPKLLIQFQNNGVVDDSQLPKDRFSAERLKGVDSTLKIQPAKLEDSAVYLCASSATSGGAYEQFFGPGTRLTVL.

The chain joins TRBV7-3 to TRBJ2-5; the D is unclear. Germline loops: CDR1 SGHTA, CDR2 FQGTGA. Trimming shortened V by 4 bases and J by 5 bases, and 11 bases separated the two germline ends. The CDR3 loop spans 13 amino acids. Here the CDR3 DNA reads TGTGCCAGCAGCTCGACTCGAGAGGAGACCCAGTACTTC. It translates to CASSSTREETQYF.

CDR3 sequence (DNA): TGCGCCAGCAGCCGAAGACGTGCAGGACCCCAGGACGAGCAGTACTTC. Protein sequence: CASSRRRAGPQDEQYF. The chain combines TRBV4-1 with TRBJ2-7; D ambiguous. The CDR3 spans 16 residues. Trimming stripped 4 bases from V and 5 bases from J, with 21 bases between. Germline V gene data show CDR1 as MGHRA and CDR2 as YSYEKL.

This chain connects TRBV5-6 to TRBJ1-2; 8 bases are a match to TRBD1. The CDR3 contains 14 residues. V shed 0 bases and J 7 bases; nucleotides not matched to a gene: 5. The V gene's germline CDR1 is SGHDT and CDR2 YYEEEE. Here the CDR3 DNA reads TGTGCCAGCAGCTTGGCGTCAGGGGGCCCTGGCTACACCTTC. Protein: CASSLASGGPGYTF.

The chain couples TRBV29-1 to TRBJ2-5; 9 bases are a match to TRBD1. CDR3 length: 14 amino acids. The V gene end was trimmed by 5 bases and the J gene end by 5 bases; junction bases not matched to a gene: 9. Germline CDR1 SQVTM, CDR2 ANQGSEA. The CDR3 nucleotides are TGCAGCGTTCCACTGGGACAGGGCTGGGAGACCCAGTACTTC. It encodes CSVPLGQGWETQYF. Complete variable domain (other parts from reference TRBV29-1 and TRBJ2-5): SAVISQKPSRDICQRGTSLTIQCQVDSQVTMMFWYRQQPGQSLTLIATANQGSEATYESGFVIDKFPISRPNLTFSTLTVSNMSPEDSSIYLCSVPLGQGWETQYFGPGTRLLVL.

The rearrangement uses TRBV19 and TRBJ2-5, with 9 bases fitting TRBD1. The CDR3 is 14 residues long. The V gene's germline CDR1 is LNHDA and CDR2 SQIVND (reference sequence). After removal of 6 bases from V and 5 bases from J, the junction contained 7 bases not matched to a gene. Here the CDR3 DNA reads TGTGCCAGTAGCCCAACAGGGGGCAGGGAGACCCAGTACTTC. Translation gives CASSPTGGRETQYF.

This clone was picked up one time. This chain connects TRBV7-6 to TRBJ2-5, with TRBD2 matching 8 bases. After removal of 1 base from V and 2 bases from J, the junction contained 3 bases not matched to a gene. Germline CDR1 is SGHVS and CDR2 is FNYEAQ. The CDR3 has 15 amino acids. This CDR3 reads CASSLGIAGQETQYF. The CDR3 DNA is TGTGCCAGCAGCTTAGGGATAGCGGGGCAAGAGACCCAGTACTTC.

The J gene is TRBJ2-2, the V gene TRBV9, with 9 positions matching TRBD1. V gave up 3 bases and J gave up 6 bases; unmatched junction bases: 6. Germline V gives CDR1 SGDLS, CDR2 YYNGEE. The CDR3 sequence is 15 residues long. The CDR3 loop reads CASSDGTGKAGELFF. CDR3 bases: TGTGCCAGCAGCGACGGGACAGGGAAAGCCGGGGAGCTGTTTTTT.

The V and J genes are TRBV11-2 and TRBJ2-1; 8 positions agree with TRBD1. CDR3 length: 17 amino acids. CDR1 is SGHAT and CDR2 is FQNNGV in the germline V gene. V was clipped by 1 base and J by 6 bases; unmatched bases: 11. The CDR3 sequence is CASSLGLWDRMINEQFF. CDR3 DNA: TGTGCCAGCAGCTTAGGACTTTGGGACAGGATGATCAATGAGCAGTTCTTC.

This clone came up a few times. The chain has TRBV5-4 and TRBJ1-2; no reliable D call. There are 13 residues in the CDR3. The germline V gene has CDR1 SGHNT and CDR2 YYREEE (reference sequence). Trimming pared 0 bases from V and 9 bases from J, leaving 12 bases between. This chain's CDR3 is CASSLALKDSYTF. The CDR3 DNA is TGTGCCAGCAGCTTGGCCCTCAAGGATAGCTACACCTTC.

A single count supports this clone. The chain couples TRBV9 to TRBJ2-2; maybe TRBD2 (6 bases). The CDR3 has 13 amino acids. With 7 bases removed from V and 3 bases from J, the gap between germline ends came to 10 bases. Germline V lookup: CDR1 SGDLS, CDR2 YYNGEE. Here the CDR3 reads CASGTGDTGELFF. In DNA, the CDR3 is TGTGCCAGCGGGACTGGCGACACCGGGGAGCTGTTTTTT. The variable domain in full, completed from reference TRBV9 and TRBJ2-2, reads DSGVTQTPKHLITATGQRVTLRCSPRSGDLSVYWYQQSLDQGLQFLIQYYNGEERAKGNILERFSAQQFPDLHSELNLSSLELGDSALYFCASGTGDTGELFFGEGSRLTVL.

This clone has a handful of counts. This chain links TRBV14 with TRBJ1-2; 8 bases line up with TRBD1. V dropped 0 bases and J dropped 7; count of bases not matched to a gene: 7. Germline values: CDR1 SGHDN, CDR2 FVKESK. The CDR3 extends over 15 amino acids. CDR3: CASSQDRTGGRGYTF. CDR3 DNA: TGTGCCAGCAGCCAAGATAGAACAGGGGGACGTGGCTACACCTTC.

This chain uses TRBV19 with TRBJ2-7; the D gene is possibly TRBD2 (5 bases). V was trimmed by 1 base and J by 3 bases, leaving 16 bases between them. The CDR3 runs 16 residues. The germline V gene encodes CDR1 LNHDA and CDR2 SQIVND (reference sequence). Here the CDR3 DNA reads TGTGCCAGTAGTATAGCGAGGAGGCAGGAGGTCTACGAGCAGTACTTC. Encoded protein: CASSIARRQEVYEQYF. The full variable domain, completed using reference TRBV19 and TRBJ2-7, is DGGITQSPKYLFRKEGQNVTLSCEQNLNHDAMYWYRQDPGQGLRLIYYSQIVNDFQKGDIAEGYSVSREKKESFPLTVTSAQKNPTAFYLCASSIARRQEVYEQYFGPGTRLTVT.

The chain couples TRBV2 to TRBJ2-1; no definite D call. From germline, CDR1 is SNHLY and CDR2 FYNNEI. The CDR3 is 12 amino acids. Trimming stripped 1 base from V and 5 bases from J, with 3 bases between. CDR3 loop: CASSEGDNEQFF. The CDR3 DNA reads as TGTGCCAGCAGTGAAGGAGACAATGAGCAGTTCTTC.

The chain is built from TRBV6-5 and TRBJ1-4; 7 nucleotides match TRBD1. The J segment lost 8 bases and the V segment lost 7 bases, leaving 7 bases of the junction unmatched. This CDR3 has 13 residues. From germline, CDR1 is MNHEY and CDR2 SVGAGI. The CDR3: CASTPGGTEKLFF. DNA of the CDR3: TGTGCCAGCACCCCAGGGGGGACCGAAAAACTGTTTTTT.